This T cell receptor (beta chain) appears in the sequencing data of a study of T cells in narcolepsy. In the study overall: Healthy controls were enrolled alongside patients with narcolepsy type 1 or type 2. Study-wide results and limits: HCRT-specific and TRIB2-specific autoreactive clonotypes appeared among same-patient CSF and blood CD4+ clonotypes. Autoreactive clone sequences were missing from some blood memory CD4+ repertoires. Autoreactive clonotypes reportedly recurred in blood of same and different patients, not controls.

The V gene's germline CDR1 is MNHEY and CDR2 SVGAGI. The CDR3 extends over 13 amino acids. TCRdb keeps only in-frame clones here, not all; method: immunoSEQ multiplex PCR. The table includes about 32,000 clones, around three quarters detected once. Concerning this clone itself: Its antigen remains unidentified.

The sequence came from a human donor in good health. The sample taken for sequencing was memory (CD45RA-) CD4+ T cells from blood. V and J are TRBV6-5 and TRBJ2-5, with TRBD1 matching 8 bases. The closer fit of TRBJ2-7 to the DNA end suggests the J call may be wrong. In DNA, the CDR3 is TGTGCCAGCAGTTCCGGACAGGGTTACGAGCAGTACTTC. Protein product: CASSSGQGYEQYF.